This T cell receptor beta chain was captured by sequencing in a study of blood T cell repertoires in COVID-19. About the study: Samples came from the United States, Italy and Spain, spanning acute and convalescent COVID-19. The cDNA or gDNA used as material had been derived from T cells, B-cell-depleted T cells, or PBMCs.

J lost 2 bases, V lost 4 bases, and 7 bases had no gene match. In germline, CDR1 is SGHTA, CDR2 FQGTGA. The CDR3 is made up of 15 amino acids. In the authors' methods: Estimates of nucleated cell counts were drawn from the amplification of reference gene primers. The protocol was immunoSEQ multiplex PCR, while the TCRdb copy is restricted to in-frame clones and leaves out a portion. That table is the source of V, J and clone size, and D and trimming were worked out from the DNA. The sample carries 350,000 or so clones, roughly 89% recorded once. Patients of the Seattle cohort, enrolled during active infection, were followed longitudinally.

The chain has TRBV7-3 and TRBJ1-2, with 7 nucleotides matching TRBD1. The sequence was collected from a woman in her sixties or seventies with COVID-19, enrolled during active disease. Sequenced sample: peripheral blood. This chain's CDR3 is CASSSTGDLNYGYTF. DNA for the CDR3: TGTGCCAGCAGCTCCACAGGGGACCTCAACTATGGCTACACCTTC.